This TCR beta chain was recorded in a study of blood T cells in healthy people across ages. Findings of the study overall: Considered underestimates were the diversity estimates obtained from one million T cells. In long-lived donors, naive CD4+ cell counts and diversity exceeded those of aged donors.

The CDR3 is 16 amino acids. The ends were cut back, 2 bases at V and 4 bases at J, with 18 bases in the middle. CDR1 is MDHEN, CDR2 SYDVKM, per germline. Primers used in a second PCR of roughly 7 to 11 cycles were a sample-barcoded 5' primer and a J-beta primer mix. MiXCR, run by TCRdb on the 5' RACE reads, gives a single entry per CDR3 protein. The sample has roughly 800,000 distinct CDR3 sequences, about 34% seen once. This clonotype was detected once. Its specificity is unknown. The source material was blood. V gene TRBV28 combines with J gene TRBJ2-7; tentatively, D is TRBD2 (6 bases). This receptor was taken from a man aged 18 to 35 in good health. The CDR3: CASSLAFRGGEYEQYF. CDR3 coding DNA: TGTGCCAGCAGTTTAGCCTTTCGGGGAGGAGAATACGAGCAGTACTTC.